One sample yielded the 17 T cell receptor beta chains listed below, sequenced in a study of shared clonotypes between healthy human individuals. Profiled with immunoSEQ multiplex PCR; TCRdb holds only in-frame clones, not every one. The sample includes approximately 320,000 clones, approximately 79% of them seen just once. The sequenced sample was memory CD4+ T cells sorted from blood. Subset meaning: CD45RA-negative fraction. Receptors originate from a young man in good health.

This clone has a count of ten or more. This chain connects TRBV5-1 to TRBJ2-1; TRBD1 matches at 9 bases. Per germline, CDR1 SGHRS and CDR2 YFSETQ. V was clipped by 1 base and J by 8 bases; unmatched bases: 10. CDR3 length: 16 amino acids. CDR3: CASSLSTGTGSDEQFF. As DNA, the CDR3 is TGCGCCAGCAGCTTGTCTACCGGGACAGGGTCGGATGAGCAGTTCTTC.

The chain recombines TRBV28 with TRBJ1-5; a weak D match, TRBD1 (5 bases). The germline V and J ends were trimmed by 3 bases and 3 bases, with 18 bases remaining between them. Germline V gene lookup returns CDR1 MDHEN and CDR2 SYDVKM. The CDR3 has 17 residues. The chain's CDR3 is CASSFLVRRTLNQPQHF. The CDR3 DNA reads as TGTGCCAGCAGTTTTCTAGTCAGGAGGACACTCAATCAGCCCCAGCATTTT.

This clone was detected only a few times. Other DNA sequences from this sample encode an identical CDR3 as well. The V and J genes are TRBV5-1 and TRBJ2-7; D perhaps matches TRBD1 (5 bases). This CDR3 has 14 residues. Trimming took off 1 base at V and 4 bases at J, with 12 bases between the two ends. Germline values: CDR1 SGHRS, CDR2 YFSETQ. This CDR3 reads CASSLTGEMYEQYF. Here the CDR3 DNA reads TGCGCCAGCAGCTTGACAGGAGAAATGTACGAGCAGTACTTC. The whole variable domain, remainder taken from reference TRBV5-1 and TRBJ2-7, is KAGVTQTPRYLIKTRGQQVTLSCSPISGHRSVSWYQQTPGQGLQFLFEYFSETQRNKGNFPGRFSGRQFSNSRSEMNVSTLELGDSALYLCASSLTGEMYEQYFGPGTRLTVT.

The rearrangement links TRBV29-1 to TRBJ2-5, with D tentatively TRBD1 (6 bases). With 7 bases removed from V and 0 bases from J, the gap between germline ends came to 9 bases. The CDR3 length is 12 residues. From germline, CDR1 is SQVTM and CDR2 ANQGSEA. CDR3 protein: CSARQDQETQYF. As DNA, the CDR3 is TGCAGCGCCCGACAGGACCAAGAGACCCAGTACTTC.

This clone has a count of ten or more. This chain uses TRBV10-3 with TRBJ1-4; D may be TRBD1 (6 bases). The V end lost 2 bases, the J end lost 9 bases, and 16 bases lay between the germline ends. The CDR3 is 15 residues long. Germline V gene lookup returns CDR1 ENHRY and CDR2 SYGVKD. DNA for the CDR3: TGTGCCATCAGTGAGCCTCAGGGGATGCCTCAAAAACTGTTTTTT. Translated: CAISEPQGMPQKLFF.

The chain joins TRBV19 to TRBJ2-7; D possibly corresponds to TRBD2 (7 bases). Deletions cut 5 bases from V and 1 base from J, with 15 bases between. CDR3 length: 15 residues. Germline-derived CDR1 and CDR2 are LNHDA and SQIVND (reference sequence). Written as DNA, the CDR3 is TGTGCCAGTAGTCCTGGGGGGGCGCGGTCCTACGAGCAGTACTTC. Protein product: CASSPGGARSYEQYF.

In the case of this clone: At one boundary the junction diverges from the germline segment, which might be a read error. CDR3 bases: TGTGCCAGCAGCTTAGACGGAGCGGGAGCCTTACACTTC. It is translated as CASSLDGAGALHF. The gene calls are TRBV11-3 and TRBJ2-4; 8 bases match TRBD2. Germline values: CDR1 SGHNT, CDR2 YENEEA. This CDR3 spans 13 amino acids.

The chain combines TRBV2 with TRBJ1-2; D perhaps matches TRBD1 (5 bases). This CDR3 is built from 14 residues. Germline V gene lookup returns CDR1 SNHLY and CDR2 FYNNEI. Between the trimmed V and J ends, which lost 4 bases and 2 bases, there was a span of 11 bases. CDR3 in amino acids: CASSGLGGNYGYTF. DNA of the CDR3: TGTGCCAGCAGTGGATTGGGGGGAAACTATGGCTACACCTTC.

This chain joins TRBV6-5 and TRBJ1-5; possibly TRBD1 for D (5 bases). Trimming left V 7 bases short and J 5 bases short, with 12 bases between. Germline V gene data show CDR1 as MNHEY and CDR2 as SVGAGI. CDR3 length: 13 residues. In DNA form, the CDR3 reads TGTGCCAGCATCCTAACGGGGGATCAGCCCCAGCATTTT. This sequence encodes CASILTGDQPQHF.

This chain joins TRBV28 and TRBJ1-2; D uncertain. Germline values: CDR1 MDHEN, CDR2 SYDVKM. V was clipped by 6 bases and J by 0 bases, with 5 bases between them. The length of the CDR3 is 12 residues. CDR3 coding DNA: TGTGCCAGCAGGCTGGCTAACTATGGCTACACCTTC. As protein: CASRLANYGYTF.

A few counts support this clone. The rearrangement joins TRBV19 to TRBJ2-1; 9 bases fit TRBD1. There are 15 residues in the CDR3. The ends lost 6 bases at V and 4 bases at J; junction bases unmatched: 7. The germline CDR1 and CDR2 sequences are LNHDA and SQIVND (reference sequence). CDR3 residues: CASSTTGGRYNEQFF. The CDR3 bases are TGTGCCAGTAGCACTACAGGGGGCCGTTACAATGAGCAGTTCTTC.

This CDR3 is CASSSNRPSPLHF. The CDR3 nucleotides read TGTGCCAGCAGCTCTAACAGGCCCTCACCCCTCCACTTT. The V and J genes are TRBV7-9 and TRBJ1-6; a possible D gene is TRBD1 (5 bases). The CDR3 extends over 13 amino acids. The ends were cut back, 4 bases at V and 10 bases at J, with 11 bases in the middle. Germline V gene data show CDR1 as SEHNR and CDR2 as FQNEAQ (reference sequence).

This chain links TRBV6-6 with TRBJ2-7; D is perhaps TRBD1 (6 bases). Trimming pared 6 bases from V and 2 bases from J, leaving 11 bases between. The CDR3 has 13 amino acids. Germline values: CDR1 MNHNY, CDR2 SVGAGI (reference sequence). CDR3: CASREQGAYEQYF. The CDR3 DNA is TGTGCCAGCAGAGAACAGGGAGCCTACGAGCAGTACTTC.

This sequence joins TRBV16 and TRBJ1-5, with D perhaps matching TRBD1 (5 bases). The germline CDR1 and CDR2 sequences are KGHSY and FQNENV. CDR3 length: 16 residues. V was clipped by 3 bases and J by 3 bases, with 15 bases between them. The CDR3 loop reads CASSHRLAGPNQPQHF. For the CDR3, the DNA is TGTGCCAGCAGCCATCGCCTGGCAGGGCCCAATCAGCCCCAGCATTTT.

The chain is built from TRBV28 and TRBJ2-1; D remains ambiguous. The germline V gene has CDR1 MDHEN and CDR2 SYDVKM. V lost 6 bases and J 6 bases, leaving 15 bases between the germline ends. This CDR3 has 14 residues. The CDR3 is CASSRGPNPNEQFF. The CDR3 nucleotides read TGTGCCAGCAGCCGTGGGCCCAATCCCAATGAGCAGTTCTTC.

The chain uses TRBV7-8 and TRBJ2-1; D gene unclear. Germline CDR1 and CDR2: SGHVS and FQNEAQ. This CDR3 has 12 residues. The V end lost 1 base, the J end lost 5 bases, and 3 bases lay between the germline ends. In DNA, the CDR3 is TGTGCCAGCAGCTTAGGAGACAATGAGCAGTTCTTC. Its translation is CASSLGDNEQFF.

The chain employs TRBV7-2 and TRBJ1-2, with unresolved D. CDR3 length: 12 residues. V was clipped by 1 base and J by 14 bases, with 14 bases between them. Germline CDR1 reads SGHTA; CDR2 reads FQGNSA. CDR3 DNA: TGTGCCAGCAGCTTAGGTCACCGGGCCCGTACCTTC. Protein sequence: CASSLGHRARTF. The full variable domain, with the rest looked up from reference TRBV7-2 and TRBJ1-2, is GAGVSQSPSNKVTEKGKDVELRCDPISGHTALYWYRQSLGQGLEFLIYFQGNSAPDKSGLPSDRFSAERTGGSVSTLTIQRTQQEDSAVYLCASSLGHRARTFGSGTRLTVV.